The clone carrying this TCR beta chain was seen once. The data were obtained in a study of blood T cell repertoires in COVID-19. This CDR3 is 15 amino acids long. Germline V gene sequence: CDR1 SGHTA, CDR2 FQGNSA. V dropped 1 base and J dropped 4; count of bases not matched to a gene: 3. Original processing notes: Amplification with reference gene primers provided the estimates of nucleated cell counts. Clones were read by immunoSEQ multiplex PCR, and TCRdb kept only the in-frame ones, dropping some. V, J and clone size were drawn from that table, and D and trimming were deduced from the DNA. The sample carries some 120,000 clones, roughly 79% recorded once.

Sequencing used peripheral blood. The TCR was taken from a man aged 65 to 79 with active or convalescent COVID-19. J is TRBJ2-7 and V is TRBV7-2; TRBD2 matches 11 bases. The CDR3 region has the DNA TGTGCCAGCAGCTTAGGAGCTAGCGGGGGGTACGAGCAGTACTTC. It codes for CASSLGASGGYEQYF.